This is a list of T cell receptor beta chains from one sample in a study of T cell responses to AZD1222 COVID-19 vaccine. The repertoire was sequenced with immunoSEQ multiplex PCR; TCRdb's copy has only in-frame clones and lacks some. The sample contains some 120,000 clones, roughly nine tenths of which appear only once. This specimen consisted of peripheral blood, obtained on day 0 of AZD1222 vaccination. These receptors originate from an adult in good health. Both conserved end residues are part of each CDR3. The D gene is left open where the match is weak.

d_gene | v_gene | CDR3aa
- | TRBV30 | CAWILHGGSGNSPLHF
- | TRBV9 | CASSDVTAGYTF
TRBD2 | TRBV7-2 | CASSSSSGTSGGKTQYF
- | TRBV30 | CAWSGPRRGSGEKLFF
- | TRBV6-5 | CASSPGPAGYTF
- | TRBV6-1 | CASSEALRGIGEQYF
TRBD2 | TRBV5-1 | CASSLVAGVVNEQYF
- | TRBV6-4 | CASRPTTSGNSPLHF
- | TRBV3-1/TRBV3-2 | CASSQEVGSTDTQYF
- | TRBV7-2 | CASSLRGAQVEKPFF
- | TRBV7-8 | CASSLASGAQHF
- | TRBV27 | CASVGRGSTDTQYF
- | TRBV6-5 | CASSYSGITDQPQHF
- | TRBV4-1 | CASSQEGGPETQYF
- | TRBV5-1 | CASSPGGDPRPLHF
- | TRBV3-1/TRBV3-2 | CASSQRIGANYGYTF
TRBD1 | TRBV19 | CASSIGQGYQPQHF
- | TRBV28 | CASSFTAPGGTDTQYF
TRBD1 | TRBV5-6 | CASSLGDRRLSGNTIYF
- | TRBV2 | CASRSAASWSEKLFF
- | TRBV4-1 | CASSNRGALGKNIQYF
TRBD1 | TRBV28 | CASSPIQGAGEKLFF
TRBD2 | TRBV5-1 | CASSQGLAGVLAKNIQYF
- | TRBV6-2/TRBV6-3 | CASSLPGSVGEQYF
TRBD2 | TRBV5-4 | CASSLGLAGAGNEQFF
- | TRBV11-2 | CASSSLAEQFF
- | TRBV3-1/TRBV3-2 | CASSRQGGGAHAF
- | TRBV5-4 | CASRLGIDREIQETQYF
- | TRBV4-2 | CASSQDRQDGYTF
- | TRBV7-2 | CASSSGGNQPQHF
- | TRBV7-6 | CASSRPYEKLFF
TRBD2 | TRBV15 | CATSRARGGGTDTQYF
TRBD1 | TRBV27 | CASSLDRASNEQYF
TRBD2 | TRBV6-5 | CASSYWGGEQYF
- | TRBV29-1 | CSVGQVINYGYTF
TRBD1 | TRBV6-5 | CASTGQGHSPLHF
TRBD2 | TRBV19 | CATQAGAGLTDTQYF
- | TRBV28 | CASSQSQISYEQYF
- | TRBV5-5 | CASSLVVGSPLHF
- | TRBV6-6 | CASIMLAGAGNYGYTF
- | TRBV2 | CASSVQGLISGNTIYF
- | TRBV7-2 | CASSSGWIEPQHF
- | TRBV7-3 | CASSLTGGLTF
- | TRBV6-5 | CASTPGWGNESPLHF
- | TRBV4-1 | CASSQDPGGFSPLHF
TRBD1 | TRBV5-4 | CASSWGTASGYGYTF
TRBD1 | TRBV19 | CASSIGQGWIPEAFF
TRBD1 | TRBV18 | CASSRQGGGLVGTEAFF
- | TRBV19 | CASGQGRAEKLFF
TRBD1 | TRBV18 | CASSPGTGTNEKLFF
- | TRBV7-2 | CASSSTGLLTDTQYF
- | TRBV7-6 | CASSLGPEQYF